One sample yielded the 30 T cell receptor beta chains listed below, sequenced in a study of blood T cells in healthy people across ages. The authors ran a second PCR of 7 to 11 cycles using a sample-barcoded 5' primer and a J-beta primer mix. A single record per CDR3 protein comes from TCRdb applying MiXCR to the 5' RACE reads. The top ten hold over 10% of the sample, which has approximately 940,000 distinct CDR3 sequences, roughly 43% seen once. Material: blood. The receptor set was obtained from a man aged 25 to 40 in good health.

The CDR3 nucleotides are TGCGCCAGCAGCCAAGTCGGATATAAACTGTTTTTT. Translating gives CASSQVGYKLFF. The chain links TRBV4-1 to TRBJ1-4; D is unclear. This CDR3 spans 12 amino acids. Germline V gene data show CDR1 as MGHRA and CDR2 as YSYEKL. V lost 1 base and J 11 bases, leaving 8 bases between the germline ends.

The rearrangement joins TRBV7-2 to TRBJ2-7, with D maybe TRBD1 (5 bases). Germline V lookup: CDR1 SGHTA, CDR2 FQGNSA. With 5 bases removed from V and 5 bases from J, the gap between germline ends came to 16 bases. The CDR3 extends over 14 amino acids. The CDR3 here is CASSTAREKNEQYF. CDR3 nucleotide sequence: TGTGCCAGCAGCACCGCCAGGGAAAAGAACGAGCAGTACTTC.

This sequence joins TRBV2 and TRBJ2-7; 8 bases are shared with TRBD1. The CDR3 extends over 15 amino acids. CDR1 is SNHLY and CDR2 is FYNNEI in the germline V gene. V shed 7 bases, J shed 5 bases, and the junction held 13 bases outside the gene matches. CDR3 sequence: CASTMGSGGFHEQYF. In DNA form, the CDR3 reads TGTGCCAGCACAATGGGGTCAGGGGGCTTCCACGAGCAGTACTTC.

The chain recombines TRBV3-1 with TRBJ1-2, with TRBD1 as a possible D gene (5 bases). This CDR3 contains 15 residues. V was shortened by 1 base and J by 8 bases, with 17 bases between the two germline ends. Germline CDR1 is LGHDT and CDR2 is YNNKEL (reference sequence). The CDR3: CASSQGSPSRGGYTF. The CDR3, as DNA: TGTGCCAGCAGCCAAGGGTCTCCCTCCCGGGGGGGCTACACCTTC.

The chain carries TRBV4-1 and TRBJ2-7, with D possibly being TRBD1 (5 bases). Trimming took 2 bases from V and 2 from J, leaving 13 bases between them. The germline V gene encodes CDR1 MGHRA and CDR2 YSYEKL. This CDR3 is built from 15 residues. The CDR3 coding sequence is TGCGCCAGCAGCCAATTTGAAGGGGTCACCTACGAGCAGTACTTC. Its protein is CASSQFEGVTYEQYF.

The DNA for the CDR3 is TGTGCCAGCAGCAATTTTCGAGATACGCAGTATTTT. Its protein is CASSNFRDTQYF. The chain carries TRBV7-2 and TRBJ2-3; D uncertain. CDR3 length: 12 residues. V lost 5 bases and J 5 bases, leaving 8 bases between the germline ends. Germline CDR1 reads SGHTA; CDR2 reads FQGNSA. The variable domain in full, with the rest retrieved from reference TRBV7-2 and TRBJ2-3, is GAGVSQSPSNKVTEKGKDVELRCDPISGHTALYWYRQSLGQGLEFLIYFQGNSAPDKSGLPSDRFSAERTGGSVSTLTIQRTQQEDSAVYLCASSNFRDTQYFGPGTRLTVL.

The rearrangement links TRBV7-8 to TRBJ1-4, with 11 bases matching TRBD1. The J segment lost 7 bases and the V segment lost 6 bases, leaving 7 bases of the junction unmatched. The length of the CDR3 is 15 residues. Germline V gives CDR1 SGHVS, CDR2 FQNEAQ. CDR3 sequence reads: CASRKLDRGREKLFF. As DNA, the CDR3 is TGTGCCAGCAGGAAATTGGACAGGGGGCGTGAAAAACTGTTTTTT.

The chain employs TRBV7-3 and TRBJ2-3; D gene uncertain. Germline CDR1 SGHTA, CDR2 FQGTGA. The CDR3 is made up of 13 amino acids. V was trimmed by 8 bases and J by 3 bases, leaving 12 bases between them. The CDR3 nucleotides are TGTGCCAGCTCGGAATCTCTTACAGATACGCAGTATTTT. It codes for CASSESLTDTQYF.

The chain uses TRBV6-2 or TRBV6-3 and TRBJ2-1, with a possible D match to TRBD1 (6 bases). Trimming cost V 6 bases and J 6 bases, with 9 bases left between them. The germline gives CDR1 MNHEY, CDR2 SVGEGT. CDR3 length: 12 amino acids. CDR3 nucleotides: TGTGCCAGCAGCAGGGGATTCAATGAGCAGTTCTTC. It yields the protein CASSRGFNEQFF.

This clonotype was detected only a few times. DNA for the CDR3: TGTGCCAGCCCCTCGAGGGCCAACACTGAAGCTTTCTTT. Translated, it gives CASPSRANTEAFF. The rearrangement uses TRBV6-1 and TRBJ1-1; no firm D call. Looked up from germline, CDR1 is MNHNS and CDR2 is SASEGT. This CDR3 is built from 13 residues. V lost 8 bases and J lost 2, with 12 bases in between.

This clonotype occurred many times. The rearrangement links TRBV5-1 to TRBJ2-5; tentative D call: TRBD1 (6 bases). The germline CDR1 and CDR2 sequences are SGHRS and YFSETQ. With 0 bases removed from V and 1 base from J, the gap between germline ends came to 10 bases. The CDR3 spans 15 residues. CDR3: CASSLGPDSQETQYF. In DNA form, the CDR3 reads TGCGCCAGCAGCTTGGGGCCGGACAGCCAAGAGACCCAGTACTTC. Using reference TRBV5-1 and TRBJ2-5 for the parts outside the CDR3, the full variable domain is KAGVTQTPRYLIKTRGQQVTLSCSPISGHRSVSWYQQTPGQGLQFLFEYFSETQRNKGNFPGRFSGRQFSNSRSEMNVSTLELGDSALYLCASSLGPDSQETQYFGPGTRLLVL.

The CDR3 loop reads CASSQAPGPGNTIYF. CDR3 in DNA: TGCGCCAGCAGCCAAGCACCGGGGCCTGGAAACACCATATATTTT. The chain joins TRBV4-3 to TRBJ1-3; the D gene is possibly TRBD1 (5 bases). Germline lookup yields CDR1 LGHNA and CDR2 YSLEER. CDR3 length equals 15 residues. V gave up 1 base and J gave up 2 bases, with 9 bases separating them.

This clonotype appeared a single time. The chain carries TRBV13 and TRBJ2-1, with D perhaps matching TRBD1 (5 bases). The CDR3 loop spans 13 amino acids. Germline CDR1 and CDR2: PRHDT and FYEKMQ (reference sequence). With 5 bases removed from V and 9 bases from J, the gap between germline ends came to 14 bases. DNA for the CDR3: TGTGCCAGCAGCCCCCGGGCCCAGGGTGAGCAGTTCTTC. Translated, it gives CASSPRAQGEQFF.

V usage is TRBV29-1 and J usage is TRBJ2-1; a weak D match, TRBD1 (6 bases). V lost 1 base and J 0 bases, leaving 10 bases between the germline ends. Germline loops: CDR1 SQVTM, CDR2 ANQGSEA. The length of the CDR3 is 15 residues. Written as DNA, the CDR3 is TGCAGCGTTGAAGGACAGGAAGCCTCCTACAATGAGCAGTTCTTC. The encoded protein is CSVEGQEASYNEQFF.

CDR3 nucleotides: TGCGCCAGCAGCTCCGGTCCCCTACAGGGGCGAGAGACCCAGTACTTC. Translated: CASSSGPLQGRETQYF. The V and J genes are TRBV5-1 and TRBJ2-5; 7 bases align to TRBD1. Germline V gene sequence: CDR1 SGHRS, CDR2 YFSETQ. The length of the CDR3 is 16 residues. Losses at the gene ends were 3 bases for V and 4 bases for J; bases not matched to a gene: 12.

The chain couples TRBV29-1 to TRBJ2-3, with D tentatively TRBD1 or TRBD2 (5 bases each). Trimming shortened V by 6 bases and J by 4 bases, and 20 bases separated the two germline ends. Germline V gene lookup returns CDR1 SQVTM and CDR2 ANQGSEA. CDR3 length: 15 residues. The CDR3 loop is CSVRRDPQSADTQYF. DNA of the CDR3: TGCAGCGTGCGAAGGGACCCGCAGAGTGCAGATACGCAGTATTTT.

The CDR3 here is CASSLLGMETQYF. CDR3 nucleotide sequence: TGCGCCAGCAGCTTGCTAGGGATGGAGACCCAGTACTTC. The genes are TRBV5-1 and TRBJ2-4; D ambiguous. The DNA matches TRBJ2-5 better at its end, which makes the J call doubtful. Germline CDR1 is SGHRS and CDR2 is YFSETQ. The CDR3 runs 13 residues.

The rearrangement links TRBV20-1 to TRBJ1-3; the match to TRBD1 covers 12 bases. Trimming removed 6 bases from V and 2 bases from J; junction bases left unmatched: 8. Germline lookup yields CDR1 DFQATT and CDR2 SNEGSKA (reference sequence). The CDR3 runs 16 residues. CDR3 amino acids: CSAKRDRGRAGNTIYF. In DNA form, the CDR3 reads TGCAGTGCAAAGAGGGACAGGGGGCGCGCTGGAAACACCATATATTTT.

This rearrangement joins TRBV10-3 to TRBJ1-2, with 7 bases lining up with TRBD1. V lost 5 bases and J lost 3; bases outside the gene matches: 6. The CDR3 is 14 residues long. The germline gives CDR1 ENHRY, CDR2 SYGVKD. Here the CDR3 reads CAISRGQADYGYTF. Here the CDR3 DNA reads TGTGCCATCAGTCGAGGACAGGCGGACTATGGCTACACCTTC.

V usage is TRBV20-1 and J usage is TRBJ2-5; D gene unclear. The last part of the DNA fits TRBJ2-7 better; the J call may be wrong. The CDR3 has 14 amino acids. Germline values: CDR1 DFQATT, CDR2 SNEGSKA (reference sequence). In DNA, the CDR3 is TGCAGTGCTAACCGTCGGACGGATTCCTACGAGCAGTACTTC. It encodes CSANRRTDSYEQYF.

The CDR3 DNA reads as TGTGCTAGTGGACAGGGACAGGGTCCTAGCACAGATACGCAGTATTTT. It encodes CASGQGQGPSTDTQYF. This sequence joins TRBV12-5 and TRBJ2-3; 9 bases line up with TRBD1. Germline V gives CDR1 LGHNT, CDR2 FRNRAP. CDR3 size: 16 residues. Germline trimming cut 6 bases from V and 0 bases from J; bases unmatched to any gene: 7.

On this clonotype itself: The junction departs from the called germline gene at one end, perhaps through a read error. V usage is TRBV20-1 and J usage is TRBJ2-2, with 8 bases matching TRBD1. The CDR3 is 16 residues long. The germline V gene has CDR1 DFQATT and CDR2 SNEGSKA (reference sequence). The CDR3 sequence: CSARPRDRSNTGELFF. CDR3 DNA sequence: TGCAGTGCTAGACCCCGGGACAGGAGCAACACCGGGGAGTTGTTTTTT.

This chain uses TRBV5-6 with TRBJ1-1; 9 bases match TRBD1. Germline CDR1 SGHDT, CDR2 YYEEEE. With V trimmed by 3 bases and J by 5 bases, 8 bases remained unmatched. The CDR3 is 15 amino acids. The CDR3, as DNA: TGTGCCAGCAGCTGGGGCGACAGGGGGTTAACTGAAGCTTTCTTT. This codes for CASSWGDRGLTEAFF.

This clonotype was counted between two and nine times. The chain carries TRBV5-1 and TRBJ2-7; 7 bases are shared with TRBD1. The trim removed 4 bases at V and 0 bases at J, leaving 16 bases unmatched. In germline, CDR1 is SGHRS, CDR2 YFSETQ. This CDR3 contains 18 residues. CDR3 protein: CASSRAVSGTDFSYEQYF. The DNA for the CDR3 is TGCGCCAGCAGCAGGGCGGTCTCCGGGACAGACTTCTCCTACGAGCAGTACTTC.

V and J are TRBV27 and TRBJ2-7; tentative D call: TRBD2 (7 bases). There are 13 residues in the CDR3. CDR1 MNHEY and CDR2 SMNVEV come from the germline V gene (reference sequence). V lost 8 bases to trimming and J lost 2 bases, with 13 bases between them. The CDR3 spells CASLGGLPYEQYF. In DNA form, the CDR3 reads TGTGCCAGCCTCGGGGGGCTCCCCTACGAGCAGTACTTC.

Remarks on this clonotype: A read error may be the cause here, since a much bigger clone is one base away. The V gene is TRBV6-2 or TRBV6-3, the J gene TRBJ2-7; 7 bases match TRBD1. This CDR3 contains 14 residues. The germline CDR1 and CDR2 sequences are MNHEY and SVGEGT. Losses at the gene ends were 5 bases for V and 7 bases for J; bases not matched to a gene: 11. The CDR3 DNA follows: TGTGCCAGCAGTGACGTCGAGGGGGCGAATGAGCAGTACTTC. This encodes CASSDVEGANEQYF.

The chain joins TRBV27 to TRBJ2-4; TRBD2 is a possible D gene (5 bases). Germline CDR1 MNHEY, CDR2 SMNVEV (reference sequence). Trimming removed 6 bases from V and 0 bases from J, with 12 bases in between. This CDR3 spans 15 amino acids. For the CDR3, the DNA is TGTGCCAGCAGAAAGGACTCACTAGCCAAAAACATTCAGTACTTC. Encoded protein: CASRKDSLAKNIQYF.

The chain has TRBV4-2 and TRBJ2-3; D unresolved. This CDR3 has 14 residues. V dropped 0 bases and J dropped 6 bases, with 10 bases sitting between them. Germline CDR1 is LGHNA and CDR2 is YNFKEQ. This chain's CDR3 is CASSQDPTADTQYF. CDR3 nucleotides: TGTGCCAGCAGCCAAGATCCAACGGCGGATACGCAGTATTTT.

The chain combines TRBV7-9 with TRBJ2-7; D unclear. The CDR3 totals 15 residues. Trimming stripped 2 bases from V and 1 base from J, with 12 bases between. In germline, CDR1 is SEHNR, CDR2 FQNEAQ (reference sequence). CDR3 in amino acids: CASSLSFGKSYEQYF. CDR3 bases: TGTGCCAGCAGCTTATCGTTCGGAAAATCCTACGAGCAGTACTTC.

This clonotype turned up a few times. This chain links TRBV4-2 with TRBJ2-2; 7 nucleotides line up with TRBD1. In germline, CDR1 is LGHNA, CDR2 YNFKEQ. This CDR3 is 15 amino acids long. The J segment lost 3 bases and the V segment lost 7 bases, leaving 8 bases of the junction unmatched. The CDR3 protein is CASTLRGLDTGELFF. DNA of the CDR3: TGTGCCAGCACCTTAAGGGGGCTCGACACCGGGGAGCTGTTTTTT.